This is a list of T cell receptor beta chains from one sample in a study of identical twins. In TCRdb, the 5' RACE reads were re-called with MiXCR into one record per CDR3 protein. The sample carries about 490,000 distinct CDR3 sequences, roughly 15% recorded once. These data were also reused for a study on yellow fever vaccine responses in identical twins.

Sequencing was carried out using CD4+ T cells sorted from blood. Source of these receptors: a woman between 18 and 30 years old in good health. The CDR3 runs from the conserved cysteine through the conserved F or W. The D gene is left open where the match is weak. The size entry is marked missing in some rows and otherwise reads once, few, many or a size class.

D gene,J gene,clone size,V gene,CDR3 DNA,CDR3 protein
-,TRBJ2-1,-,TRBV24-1,TGTGCCACCAGTGATCTCGGGACCTCCTACAATGAGCAGTTCTTC,CATSDLGTSYNEQFF
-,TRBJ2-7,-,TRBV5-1,TGCGCCAGCAGCTTGGGCCCCAGCAGGGCTAACGAGCAGTACTTC,CASSLGPSRANEQYF
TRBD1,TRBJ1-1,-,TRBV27,TGTGCCAGCAGAATCGGGACAGCGAACACTGAAGCTTTCTTT,CASRIGTANTEAFF
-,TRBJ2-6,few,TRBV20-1,TGCAGTGCTAGAGAGGGGAACGGGGCCAACGTCCTGACTTTC,CSAREGNGANVLTF
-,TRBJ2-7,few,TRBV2,TGTGCCAGCAGTGAAGCAGGGGGAACCTACGAGCAGTACTTC,CASSEAGGTYEQYF
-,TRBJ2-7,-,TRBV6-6,TGTGCCAGCGAAGACGGGAGCTCCTACGAGCAGTACTTC,CASEDGSSYEQYF
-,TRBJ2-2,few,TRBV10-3,TGTGCCACCTCCTCAGGACAGAACACCGGGGAGCTGTTTTTT,CATSSGQNTGELFF
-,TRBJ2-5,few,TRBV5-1,TGCGCCAGCAGCTCAGTGGGGCTCCAAGAGACCCAGTACTTC,CASSSVGLQETQYF
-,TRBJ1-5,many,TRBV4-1,TGCGCCAGCAGCCAGCAGGGCTGGTATCAGCCCCAGCATTTT,CASSQQGWYQPQHF
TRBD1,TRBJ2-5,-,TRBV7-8,TGTGCCAGCAGCTTAGCCGGACAGGGGGGGAAAGAGACCCAGTACTTC,CASSLAGQGGKETQYF
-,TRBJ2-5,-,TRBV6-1,TGTGCCAGCAGTGATCTTTTATTGGGAGAGACCCAGTACTTC,CASSDLLLGETQYF
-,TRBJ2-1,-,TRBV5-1,TGCGCCAGCAGTACCCTAGGGGTAGCGCTGAATGAGCAGTTCTTC,CASSTLGVALNEQFF
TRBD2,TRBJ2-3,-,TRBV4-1,TGCGCCAGCAGCCAGGGACTAGCGGGGCCCACAGATACGCAGTATTTT,CASSQGLAGPTDTQYF
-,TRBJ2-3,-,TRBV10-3,TGTGCCATCAGTGACCCCGGGACGCAGTATTTT,CAISDPGTQYF
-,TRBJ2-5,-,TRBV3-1,TGTGCCAGCAGCCAAGGCGGACAACAAGAGACCCAGTACTTC,CASSQGGQQETQYF
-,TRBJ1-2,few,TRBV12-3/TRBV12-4,TGTGCCAGCCGATGGGGGACTGGTAACTATGGCTACACCTTC,CASRWGTGNYGYTF
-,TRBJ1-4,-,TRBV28,TGTGCCAGCAGCCACAGGGTTGGGGAAAAACTGTTTTTT,CASSHRVGEKLFF
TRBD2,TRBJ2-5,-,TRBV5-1,TGCGCCAGCAGCTTGCACAGCGGGGGGGCAGAGACCCAGTACTTC,CASSLHSGGAETQYF
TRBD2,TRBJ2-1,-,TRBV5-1,TGCGCCAGCAGCTTGGGAGCGGGGGGGCCGGGTTACAATGAGCAGTTCTTC,CASSLGAGGPGYNEQFF
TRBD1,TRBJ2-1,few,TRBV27,TGTGCCAGCAGTTTATCGATAGGACAGGGCTCGAATGAGCAGTTCTTC,CASSLSIGQGSNEQFF
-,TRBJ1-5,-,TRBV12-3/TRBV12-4,TGTGCCAGCAGCCCGCTTTTGACAGGCAATCAGCCCCAGCATTTT,CASSPLLTGNQPQHF
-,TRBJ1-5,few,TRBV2,TGTGCCAGCAGTGAAGCGTATGTAACCAATCAGCCCCAGCATTTT,CASSEAYVTNQPQHF
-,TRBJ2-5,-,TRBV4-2,TGTGCCAGCAGCCAAGAGGTGGGGCGCGGGGAGACCCAGTACTTC,CASSQEVGRGETQYF